The 31 T cell receptor beta chains below were found in one sample sequenced in a study of T cell repertoires in cytomegalovirus infection. Their recognized antigens are unknown. TCRdb redid the calling of the reads with MiXCR, one entry per CDR3 protein. The repertoire holds 300,000 or so distinct CDR3 sequences, with around 25% as singletons. Sequenced material: cultured PBMCs, taken from culture after CMV antigen stimulation. The source is a human donor in good health (CMV status not recorded). Some clones in this sample may be carry-over from other donors' samples.

This clonotype was counted ten times or more. The chain couples TRBV7-2 to TRBJ1-1; no definite D call. Germline loops: CDR1 SGHTA, CDR2 FQGNSA. CDR3 length equals 14 residues. V gave up 5 bases and J gave up 3 bases, with 13 bases separating them. Written as DNA, the CDR3 is TGTGCCAGCAGCATAGGATTATTGGACACTGAAGCTTTCTTT. This sequence encodes CASSIGLLDTEAFF.

This clonotype was detected ten times or more. The chain joins TRBV7-2 to TRBJ2-3; D perhaps matches TRBD2 (6 bases). This CDR3 has 14 residues. Between the trimmed V and J ends, which lost 0 bases and 5 bases, there was a span of 9 bases. Germline-derived CDR1 and CDR2 are SGHTA and FQGNSA. The CDR3 sequence is CASSLALGGDTQYF. CDR3 nucleotide sequence: TGTGCCAGCAGCTTAGCTTTGGGGGGAGATACGCAGTATTTT. Supplemented by reference TRBV7-2 and TRBJ2-3, the full variable domain reads GAGVSQSPSNKVTEKGKDVELRCDPISGHTALYWYRQSLGQGLEFLIYFQGNSAPDKSGLPSDRFSAERTGGSVSTLTIQRTQQEDSAVYLCASSLALGGDTQYFGPGTRLTVL.

This clonotype has more than one count but fewer than ten. The V call is TRBV6-2 or TRBV6-3, the J call TRBJ2-1, with 12 bases identical to TRBD2. The CDR3 runs to 15 residues. Germline values: CDR1 MNHEY, CDR2 SVGEGT. Germline trimming cut 4 bases from V and 13 bases from J; bases unmatched to any gene: 11. CDR3 coding DNA: TGTGCCAGCAGTTCCCTCCTAGCTAGCGGGAGGGCCCAGTTCTTC. Amino acid sequence: CASSSLLASGRAQFF.

This clonotype has just a few counts. The V and J genes are TRBV5-1 and TRBJ2-3; 7 bases map to TRBD1. Per germline, CDR1 SGHRS and CDR2 YFSETQ. V dropped 0 bases and J dropped 0; count of bases not matched to a gene: 4. CDR3 length equals 16 residues. DNA for the CDR3: TGCGCCAGCAGCTTGGGGTTCAGGGGGAGCACAGATACGCAGTATTTT. Amino acid sequence: CASSLGFRGSTDTQYF.

This clonotype showed up just a few times. The V and J genes are TRBV20-1 and TRBJ2-1; 9 bases are shared with TRBD2. With 3 bases clipped from V and 3 bases from J, the junction kept 9 bases outside the gene matches. CDR1 is DFQATT, CDR2 SNEGSKA, per germline (reference sequence). CDR3 length: 16 residues. In DNA, the CDR3 is TGCAGTGCTAGTCCAAGACTAGCGGATAACTACAATGAGCAGTTCTTC. This codes for CSASPRLADNYNEQFF.

This clonotype came up a few times. The V call is TRBV6-8, the J call TRBJ2-2; D uncertain. CDR1 and CDR2 (germline): MNHGY, SAAAGT. The CDR3 runs to 16 residues. V was pared by 0 bases and J by 3 bases, with 11 bases between. The CDR3 DNA reads as TGTGCCAGCAGTTACTCGAGTGGTTCATACACCGGGGAGCTGTTTTTT. Its translation: CASSYSSGSYTGELFF.

As concerns this clonotype: A much larger clone differs by one base, so this may be a read error. This chain links TRBV7-2 with TRBJ1-2; D is possibly TRBD1 (5 bases). The CDR3 loop spans 13 amino acids. The germline V gene encodes CDR1 SGHTA and CDR2 FQGNSA. Written as DNA, the CDR3 is TGTGTCAGCAGCCCCAGCTGGGGGGATGGCTACACCTTC. The encoded protein is CVSSPSWGDGYTF.

The chain recombines TRBV20-1 with TRBJ1-6, with 7 bases matching TRBD1. The CDR3 sequence is 15 residues long. J was trimmed by 3 bases and V by 0 bases; bases with no gene match: 2. Germline V gene lookup returns CDR1 DFQATT and CDR2 SNEGSKA (reference sequence). The CDR3 here is CSAREGDSYNSPLHF. CDR3 nucleotide sequence: TGCAGTGCTAGAGAAGGGGACAGCTATAATTCACCCCTCCACTTT.

The rearrangement links TRBV7-8 to TRBJ1-2; D might be TRBD1 (5 bases). The V end was cut by 1 base, the J end by 5 bases, with 14 bases between. The CDR3 sequence is 15 residues long. Germline assignment: CDR1 SGHVS and CDR2 FQNEAQ. DNA for the CDR3: TGTGCCAGCAGCTTAGAGAGTAGGGACGGTTATGGCTACACCTTC. It codes for CASSLESRDGYGYTF.

The chain recombines TRBV24-1 with TRBJ1-4; 7 bases are shared with TRBD1. After removal of 4 bases from V and 8 bases from J, the junction contained 3 bases not matched to a gene. Germline V gene lookup returns CDR1 KGHDR and CDR2 SFDVKD. The CDR3 consists of 13 residues. CDR3 amino acids: CATSDPRGEKLFF. CDR3 coding DNA: TGTGCCACCAGTGACCCCAGGGGGGAAAAACTGTTTTTT.

This chain joins TRBV20-1 and TRBJ2-1; the D gene is possibly TRBD2 (5 bases). From germline, CDR1 is DFQATT and CDR2 SNEGSKA (reference sequence). This CDR3 spans 12 amino acids. The ends were cut back, 6 bases at V and 7 bases at J, with 13 bases in the middle. CDR3 sequence reads: CSAARSGNEQFF. The CDR3 DNA follows: TGCAGTGCAGCGCGTTCGGGGAATGAGCAGTTCTTC.

This clonotype was seen more than once but under ten times. The chain has TRBV6-1 and TRBJ2-2; maybe TRBD2 (6 bases). Germline-derived CDR1 and CDR2 are MNHNS and SASEGT. Trimming removed 5 bases at V and 3 bases at J, with 13 bases between. There are 15 residues in the CDR3. The CDR3 sequence is CASSPREWDTGELFF. CDR3 in DNA: TGTGCCAGCAGTCCTCGGGAGTGGGACACCGGGGAGCTGTTTTTT.

This clonotype was seen a handful of times. V is TRBV7-9 and J is TRBJ2-3, with D perhaps matching TRBD1 (5 bases). V lost 5 bases, J lost 6 bases, and 12 bases lay in between. This CDR3 spans 13 amino acids. CDR1 and CDR2 (germline): SEHNR, FQNEAQ (reference sequence). The CDR3 loop reads CASSQRQYDTQYF. The CDR3 DNA reads as TGTGCCAGCAGCCAAAGACAGTACGATACGCAGTATTTT.

Note on this clonotype: Since a much larger clone is just one base distant, this may be a read error. The V gene is TRBV7-2, the J gene TRBJ2-1; TRBD2 might be the D (6 bases). The V end lost 1 base, the J end lost 9 bases, and 16 bases lay between the germline ends. The CDR3 length is 15 residues. Germline assignment: CDR1 SGHTA and CDR2 FQGNSA. The DNA for the CDR3 is TGTGCCAGCAGCTTAGTTCCTGGCGGGCGGGGTGAGCAGTTCTTC. It codes for CASSLVPGGRGEQFF.

V gene TRBV2 combines with J gene TRBJ1-5, with D possibly matching TRBD1 (5 bases). CDR3 size: 17 residues. The V and J ends lost 3 bases and 4 bases respectively, with 19 bases between them. From germline, CDR1 is SNHLY and CDR2 FYNNEI. In DNA, the CDR3 is TGTGCCAGCAGTGACTTCGGGAGGGGAATTCTTAATCAGCCCCAGCATTTT. Amino acids: CASSDFGRGILNQPQHF.

This clonotype came up a few times. This chain links TRBV28 with TRBJ2-3; D uncertain. CDR1 and CDR2 from the germline V gene are MDHEN and SYDVKM. Trimming took 5 bases from V and 1 from J, leaving 10 bases between them. This CDR3 has 14 amino acids. The CDR3 DNA reads TGTGCCAGCAGTCCGGACGGACGCACAGATACGCAGTATTTT. Amino acid sequence: CASSPDGRTDTQYF.

This chain joins TRBV6-1 and TRBJ2-4, with 11 bases identical to TRBD2. J was trimmed by 6 bases and V by 5 bases; bases with no gene match: 12. Germline V gives CDR1 MNHNS, CDR2 SASEGT. CDR3 length: 17 residues. The DNA for the CDR3 is TGTGCCAGCAGTCGAGACGGACTAGCGGGCTGGGGAAACATTCAGTACTTC. Its translation is CASSRDGLAGWGNIQYF.

This clonotype showed up just a few times. The chain couples TRBV15 to TRBJ2-2; 10 bases are a match to TRBD2. The length of the CDR3 is 17 residues. With 0 bases clipped from V and 3 bases from J, the junction kept 4 bases outside the gene matches. Per the germline V gene, CDR1 is LNHNV and CDR2 is YYDKDF (reference sequence). The CDR3: CATSRDRSGRDTGELFF. DNA for the CDR3: TGTGCCACCAGCAGAGACCGAAGCGGGAGGGACACCGGGGAGCTGTTTTTT.

The J gene is TRBJ2-2, the V gene TRBV4-1; possibly TRBD2 for D (6 bases). Germline CDR1 and CDR2: MGHRA and YSYEKL. The CDR3 is made up of 17 amino acids. Trimming left V 0 bases short and J 7 bases short, with 18 bases between. CDR3 residues: CASSQDGGTALGGELFF. CDR3 nucleotides: TGCGCCAGCAGCCAAGATGGGGGGACTGCTCTGGGCGGGGAGCTGTTTTTT.

V usage is TRBV10-3 and J usage is TRBJ2-2; D gene ambiguous. The germline gives CDR1 ENHRY, CDR2 SYGVKD. Deletions cut 6 bases from V and 5 bases from J, with 4 bases between. There are 11 residues in the CDR3. The CDR3 is CAIRVTGELFF. In DNA form, the CDR3 reads TGTGCCATCAGAGTTACCGGGGAGCTGTTTTTT.

The V call is TRBV28, the J call TRBJ2-7; TRBD1 is a possible D gene (6 bases). The CDR3 has 12 amino acids. Germline lookup yields CDR1 MDHEN and CDR2 SYDVKM. The V gene lost 6 bases and the J gene lost 1 base, with 7 bases spanning the gap. CDR3 bases: TGTGCCAGCAGCACAGGGTCCTACGAGCAGTACGTC. This translates into CASSTGSYEQYV.

This sequence joins TRBV20-1 and TRBJ2-7; 10 positions agree with TRBD2. Germline V gene sequence: CDR1 DFQATT, CDR2 SNEGSKA (reference sequence). CDR3 size: 16 residues. V gave up 5 bases and J gave up 5 bases; unmatched junction bases: 15. CDR3 amino acids: CSAGPSSSGRVDEQYF. The CDR3 coding sequence is TGCAGTGCTGGACCCTCGTCCAGCGGGAGGGTCGACGAGCAGTACTTC.

This clonotype was detected a few times. The V call is TRBV4-1, the J call TRBJ1-1; no reliable D call. V lost 1 base and J lost 1, with 7 bases in between. Per the germline V gene, CDR1 is MGHRA and CDR2 is YSYEKL. CDR3 length: 14 amino acids. The CDR3 nucleotides are TGCGCCAGCAGCCAAGTTTGGAGGAACACTGAAGCTTTCTTT. As protein: CASSQVWRNTEAFF.

This rearrangement joins TRBV18 to TRBJ2-7; 8 bases are shared with TRBD1. The trim removed 4 bases at V and 4 bases at J, leaving 3 bases unmatched. This CDR3 has 13 amino acids. Germline V CDR1 and CDR2: KGHSH, LQKENI. In DNA, the CDR3 is TGTGCCAGCTCACTGGGACAGGATTACGAGCAGTACGTC. Translation gives CASSLGQDYEQYV.

This CDR3 reads CASSATGAINSPLHF. The DNA for the CDR3 is TGTGCCAGCAGTGCGACAGGGGCGATCAATTCACCCCTCCACTTT. This chain uses TRBV25-1 with TRBJ1-6; 8 bases match TRBD1. CDR1 and CDR2 (germline): MGHDK, SYGVNS. Trimming removed 4 bases from V and 7 bases from J; junction bases left unmatched: 6. CDR3 length equals 15 residues.

The chain joins TRBV10-3 to TRBJ2-7; D possibly uses TRBD1 or TRBD2 (5 bases each). The CDR3 extends over 15 amino acids. Germline CDR1 is ENHRY and CDR2 is SYGVKD. V was trimmed by 0 bases and J by 7 bases, leaving 16 bases between them. The CDR3: CAISESGPTSSEQYV. DNA of the CDR3: TGTGCCATCAGTGAGTCGGGACCTACCTCGTCGGAGCAGTACGTC.

The chain carries TRBV15 and TRBJ2-7; 8 bases agree with TRBD1. The CDR3 consists of 14 residues. Germline assignment: CDR1 LNHNV and CDR2 YYDKDF (reference sequence). Trimming removed 5 bases from V and 3 bases from J; junction bases left unmatched: 6. The CDR3 DNA reads as TGTGCCACCAGCTTCCGCACAGGGGGCTACGAGCAGTACTTC. It encodes CATSFRTGGYEQYF.

The CDR3 DNA sequence: TGCAGCTCACCCTACGGGGCTAGCGGATACAATGAGCAGTTCTTC. As protein: CSSPYGASGYNEQFF. The chain is built from TRBV29-1 and TRBJ2-1; 7 nucleotides align to TRBD2. The CDR3 runs 15 residues. With V trimmed by 8 bases and J by 4 bases, 14 bases remained unmatched. The V gene's germline CDR1 is SQVTM and CDR2 ANQGSEA.

J is TRBJ1-1 and V is TRBV19; D is ambiguous. Trimming removed 6 bases from V and 0 bases from J, with 11 bases in between. The CDR3 length is 14 residues. Germline loops: CDR1 LNHDA, CDR2 SQIVND (reference sequence). CDR3 nucleotides: TGTGCCAGTAGCCCTCTTTACTTGAACACTGAAGCTTTCTTT. Amino acid sequence: CASSPLYLNTEAFF.

This chain links TRBV5-4 with TRBJ2-5; D unresolved. V dropped 4 bases and J dropped 1 base, with 17 bases sitting between them. Germline V gene lookup returns CDR1 SGHNT and CDR2 YYREEE (reference sequence). CDR3 length: 16 residues. This CDR3 reads CASSQVDIYLQETQYF. CDR3 nucleotide sequence: TGTGCCAGCAGCCAAGTTGACATCTACCTCCAAGAGACCCAGTACTTC.

This clonotype was found a few times. The V and J genes are TRBV19 and TRBJ2-2; 11 bases map to TRBD1. Germline-derived CDR1 and CDR2 are LNHDA and SQIVND (reference sequence). The V and J ends lost 5 bases and 4 bases, in that order; junction bases with no gene match: 3. CDR3 length: 15 residues. In DNA, the CDR3 is TGTGCCAGTAGTGGGACAGGGGGGAGCACCGGGGAGCTGTTTTTT. This gives the protein CASSGTGGSTGELFF.